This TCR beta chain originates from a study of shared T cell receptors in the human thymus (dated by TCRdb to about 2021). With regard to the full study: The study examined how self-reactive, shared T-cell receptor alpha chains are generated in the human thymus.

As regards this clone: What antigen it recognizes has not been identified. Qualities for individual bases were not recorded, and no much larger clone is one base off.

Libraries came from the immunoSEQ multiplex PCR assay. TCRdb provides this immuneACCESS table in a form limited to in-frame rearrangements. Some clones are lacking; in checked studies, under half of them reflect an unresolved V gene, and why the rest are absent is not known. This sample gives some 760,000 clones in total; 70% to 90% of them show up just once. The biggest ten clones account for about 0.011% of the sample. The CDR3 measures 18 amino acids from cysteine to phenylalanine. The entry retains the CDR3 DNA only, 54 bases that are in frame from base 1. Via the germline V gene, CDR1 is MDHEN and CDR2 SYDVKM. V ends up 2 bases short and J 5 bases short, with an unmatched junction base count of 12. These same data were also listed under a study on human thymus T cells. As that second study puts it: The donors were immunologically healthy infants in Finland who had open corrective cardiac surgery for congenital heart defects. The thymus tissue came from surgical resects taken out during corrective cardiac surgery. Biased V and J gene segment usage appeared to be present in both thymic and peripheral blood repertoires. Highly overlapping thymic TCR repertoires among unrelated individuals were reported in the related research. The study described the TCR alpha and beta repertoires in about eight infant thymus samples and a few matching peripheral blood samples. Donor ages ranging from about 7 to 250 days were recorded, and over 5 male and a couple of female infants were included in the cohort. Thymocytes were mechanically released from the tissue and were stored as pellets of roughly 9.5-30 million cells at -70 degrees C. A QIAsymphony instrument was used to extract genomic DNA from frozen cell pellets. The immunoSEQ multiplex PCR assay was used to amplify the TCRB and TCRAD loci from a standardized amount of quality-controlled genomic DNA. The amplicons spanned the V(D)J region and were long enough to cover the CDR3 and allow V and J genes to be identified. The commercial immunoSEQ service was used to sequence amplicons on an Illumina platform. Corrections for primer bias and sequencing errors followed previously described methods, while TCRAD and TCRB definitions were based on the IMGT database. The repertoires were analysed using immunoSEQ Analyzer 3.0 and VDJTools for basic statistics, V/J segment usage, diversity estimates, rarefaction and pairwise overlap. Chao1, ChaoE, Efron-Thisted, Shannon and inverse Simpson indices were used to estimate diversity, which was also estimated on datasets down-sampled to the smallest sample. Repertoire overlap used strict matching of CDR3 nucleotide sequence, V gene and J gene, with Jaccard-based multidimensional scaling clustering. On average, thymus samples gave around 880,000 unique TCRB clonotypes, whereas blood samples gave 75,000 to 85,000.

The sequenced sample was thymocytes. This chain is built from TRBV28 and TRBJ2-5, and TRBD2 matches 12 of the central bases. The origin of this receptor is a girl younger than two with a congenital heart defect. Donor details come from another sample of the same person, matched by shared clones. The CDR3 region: CASSLRFLAGGPWETQYF. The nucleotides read TGTGCCAGCAGTTTAAGGTTTCTAGCGGGGGGGCCTTGGGAGACCCAGTACTTC.